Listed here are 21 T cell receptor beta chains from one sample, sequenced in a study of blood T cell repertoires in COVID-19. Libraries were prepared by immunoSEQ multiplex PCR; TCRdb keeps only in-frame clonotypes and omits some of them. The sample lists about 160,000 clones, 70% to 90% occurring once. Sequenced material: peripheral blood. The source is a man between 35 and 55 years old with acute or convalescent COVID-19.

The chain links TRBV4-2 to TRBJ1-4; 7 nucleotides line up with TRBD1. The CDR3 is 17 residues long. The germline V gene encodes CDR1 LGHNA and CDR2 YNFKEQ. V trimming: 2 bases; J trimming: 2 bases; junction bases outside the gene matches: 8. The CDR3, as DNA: TGTGCCAGCAGCCAATGGTCCTCGGGACAGACTAATGAAAAACTGTTTTTT. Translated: CASSQWSSGQTNEKLFF.

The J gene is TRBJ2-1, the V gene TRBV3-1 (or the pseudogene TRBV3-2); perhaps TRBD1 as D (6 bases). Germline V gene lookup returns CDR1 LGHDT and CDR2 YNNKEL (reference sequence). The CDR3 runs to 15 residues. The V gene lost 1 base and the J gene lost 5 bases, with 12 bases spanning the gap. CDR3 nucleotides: TGTGCCAGCAGCCAAGTCCCTTCAGGGGACAATGAGCAGTTCTTC. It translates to CASSQVPSGDNEQFF.

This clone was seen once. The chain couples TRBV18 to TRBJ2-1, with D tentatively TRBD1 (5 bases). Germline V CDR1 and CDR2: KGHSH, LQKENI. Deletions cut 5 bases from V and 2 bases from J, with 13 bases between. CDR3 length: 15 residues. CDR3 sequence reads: CASSTNRMTYNEQFF. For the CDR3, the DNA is TGTGCCAGCTCAACTAACAGGATGACCTACAATGAGCAGTTCTTC.

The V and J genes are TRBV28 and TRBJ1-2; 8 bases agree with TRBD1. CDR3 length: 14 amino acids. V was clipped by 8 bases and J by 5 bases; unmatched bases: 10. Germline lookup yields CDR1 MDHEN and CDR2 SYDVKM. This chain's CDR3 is CASRGQGQLYGYTF. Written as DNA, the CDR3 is TGTGCCAGCCGAGGACAGGGACAACTGTATGGCTACACCTTC.

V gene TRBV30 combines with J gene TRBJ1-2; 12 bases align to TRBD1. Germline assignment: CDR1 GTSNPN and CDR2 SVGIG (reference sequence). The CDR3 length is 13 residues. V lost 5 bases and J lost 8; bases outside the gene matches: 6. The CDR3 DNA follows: TGTGCCTGGCTTGGGACAGGGGGCTTCGGCTACACCTTC. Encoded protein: CAWLGTGGFGYTF.

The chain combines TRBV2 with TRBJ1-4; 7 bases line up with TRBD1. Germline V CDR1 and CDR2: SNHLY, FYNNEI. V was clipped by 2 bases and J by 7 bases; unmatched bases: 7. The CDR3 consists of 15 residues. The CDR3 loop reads CASSERGPVPEKLFF. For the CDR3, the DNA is TGTGCCAGCAGTGAAAGGGGGCCCGTCCCTGAAAAACTGTTTTTT.

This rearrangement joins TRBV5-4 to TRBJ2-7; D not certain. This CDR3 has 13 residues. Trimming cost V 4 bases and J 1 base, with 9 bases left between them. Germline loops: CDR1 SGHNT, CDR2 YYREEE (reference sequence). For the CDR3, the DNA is TGTGCCAGCAGCCCCCCCTCTTCCTACGAGCAGTACTTC. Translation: CASSPPSSYEQYF.

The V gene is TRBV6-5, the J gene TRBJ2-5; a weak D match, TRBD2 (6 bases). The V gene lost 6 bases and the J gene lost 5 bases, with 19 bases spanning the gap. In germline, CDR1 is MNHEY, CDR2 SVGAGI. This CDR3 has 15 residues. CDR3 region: CASSPRLSGRETQYF. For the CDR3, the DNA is TGTGCCAGCAGCCCAAGACTCTCTGGGAGGGAGACCCAGTACTTC.

The CDR3 DNA sequence: TGTGCCAGCAGGGTTACAGGGGGCCAAGAGACCCAGTACTTC. This gives the protein CASRVTGGQETQYF. The chain has TRBV19 and TRBJ2-5; 8 nucleotides agree with TRBD1. This CDR3 is 14 amino acids long. CDR1 and CDR2 (germline): LNHDA, SQIVND (reference sequence). V lost 9 bases to trimming and J lost 1 base; unmatched junction nucleotides: 7.

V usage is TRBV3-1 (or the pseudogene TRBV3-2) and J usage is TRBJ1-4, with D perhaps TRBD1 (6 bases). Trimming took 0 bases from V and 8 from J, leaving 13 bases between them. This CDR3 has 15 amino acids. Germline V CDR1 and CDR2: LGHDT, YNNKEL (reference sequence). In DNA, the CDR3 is TGTGCCAGCAGCCAAGATGGCAGGGGAGGGGAAAAACTGTTTTTT. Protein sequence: CASSQDGRGGEKLFF.

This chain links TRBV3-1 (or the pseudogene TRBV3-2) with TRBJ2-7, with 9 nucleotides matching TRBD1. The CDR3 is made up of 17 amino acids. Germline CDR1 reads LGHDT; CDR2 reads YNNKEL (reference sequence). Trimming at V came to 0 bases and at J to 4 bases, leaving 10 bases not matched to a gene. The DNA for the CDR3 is TGTGCCAGCAGCCAAGAACAGGGGGCGTTCGGTGGGTACGAGCAGTACTTC. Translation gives CASSQEQGAFGGYEQYF.

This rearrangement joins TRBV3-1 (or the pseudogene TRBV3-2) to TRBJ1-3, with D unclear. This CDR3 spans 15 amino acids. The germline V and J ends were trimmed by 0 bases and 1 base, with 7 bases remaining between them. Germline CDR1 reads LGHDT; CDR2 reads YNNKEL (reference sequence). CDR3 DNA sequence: TGTGCCAGCAGCCAAGACAGAATATCTGGAAACACCATATATTTT. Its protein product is CASSQDRISGNTIYF.

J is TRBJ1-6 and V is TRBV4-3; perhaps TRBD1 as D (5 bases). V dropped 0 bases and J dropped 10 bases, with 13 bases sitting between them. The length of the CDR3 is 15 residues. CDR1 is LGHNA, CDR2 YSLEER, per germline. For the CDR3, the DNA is TGCGCCAGCAGCCAAGAACTGGGTCAGGGCTCACCCCTCCACTTT. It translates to CASSQELGQGSPLHF.

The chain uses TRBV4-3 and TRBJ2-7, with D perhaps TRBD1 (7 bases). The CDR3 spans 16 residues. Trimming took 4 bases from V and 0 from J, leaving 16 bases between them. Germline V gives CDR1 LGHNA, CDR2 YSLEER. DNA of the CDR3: TGCGCCAGCAGCCGAACGACAGGGACTGTCTCCTACGAGCAGTACTTC. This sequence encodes CASSRTTGTVSYEQYF.

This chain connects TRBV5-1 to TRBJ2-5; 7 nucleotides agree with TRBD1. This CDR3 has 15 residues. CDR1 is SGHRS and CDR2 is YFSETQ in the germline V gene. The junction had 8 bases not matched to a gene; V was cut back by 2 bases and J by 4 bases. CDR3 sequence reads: CASSFTGDTAETQYF. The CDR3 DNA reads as TGCGCCAGCAGCTTCACAGGGGATACGGCAGAGACCCAGTACTTC.

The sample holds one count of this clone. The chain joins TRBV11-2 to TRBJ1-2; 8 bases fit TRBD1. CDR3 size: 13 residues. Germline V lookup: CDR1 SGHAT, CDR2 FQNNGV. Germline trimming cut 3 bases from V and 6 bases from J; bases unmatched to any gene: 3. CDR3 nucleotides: TGTGCCAGCAGCTTGCAGGGGGCGAATGGCTACACCTTC. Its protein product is CASSLQGANGYTF.

Written as DNA, the CDR3 is TGTGCCAGCAGCCAATCTGTACGACAGGGTAATCAGCCCCAGCATTTT. This translates into CASSQSVRQGNQPQHF. This chain uses TRBV16 with TRBJ1-5; TRBD1 matches at 7 bases. The CDR3 is 16 amino acids. From germline, CDR1 is KGHSY and CDR2 FQNENV. J lost 4 bases, V lost 0 bases, and 6 bases had no gene match.

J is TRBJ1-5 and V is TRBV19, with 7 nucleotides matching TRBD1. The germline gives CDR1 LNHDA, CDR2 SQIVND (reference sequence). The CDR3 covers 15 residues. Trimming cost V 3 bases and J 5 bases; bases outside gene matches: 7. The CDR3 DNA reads TGTGCCAGTAGTATTAGCAACAGGGGTTATCAGCCCCAGCATTTT. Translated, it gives CASSISNRGYQPQHF.

The CDR3 region has the DNA TGTGCCAGCAGTTACCTCTCGGTTCAGCCCCAGCATTTT. Its translation: CASSYLSVQPQHF. The chain combines TRBV6-6 with TRBJ1-5, with D unresolved. Germline V gene sequence: CDR1 MNHNY, CDR2 SVGAGI (reference sequence). The CDR3 length is 13 residues. The V end lost 2 bases, the J end lost 6 bases, and 8 bases lay between the germline ends.

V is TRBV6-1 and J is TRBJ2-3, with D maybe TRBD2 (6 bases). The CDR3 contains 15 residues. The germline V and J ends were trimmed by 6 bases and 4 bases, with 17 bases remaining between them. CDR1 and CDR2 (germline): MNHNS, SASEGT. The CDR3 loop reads CASSYSGVQADTQYF. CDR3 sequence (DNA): TGTGCCAGCAGCTATAGCGGAGTCCAAGCAGATACGCAGTATTTT.

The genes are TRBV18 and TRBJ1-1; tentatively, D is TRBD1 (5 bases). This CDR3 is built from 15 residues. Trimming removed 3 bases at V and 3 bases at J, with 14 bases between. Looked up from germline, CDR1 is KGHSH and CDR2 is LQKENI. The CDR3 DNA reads TGTGCCAGCTCACCTTTAAGGGACTTGGACACTGAAGCTTTCTTT. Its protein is CASSPLRDLDTEAFF.